Below, one T cell receptor (beta chain) is given with its context. Its antigen is still unknown. Per-nucleotide qualities are absent, and no much larger clonotype sits a single base away. TCRbeta CDR3 regions were amplified from genomic DNA using the immunoSEQ Assay, a bias-controlled multiplex PCR. From the authors' description of their analysis: The number of nucleated cells in each sample was estimated from the amplification of reference gene primers within the assay. To quantify the absolute abundance of each unique TCRbeta CDR3 rearrangement, sequence reads were collapsed and filtered. For each sample, productive Simpson clonality was calculated as the square root of Simpson's diversity index across productive rearrangements. TCRdb took this table from immuneACCESS and kept in-frame rearrangements with V and J called. Such tables lack part of the clones; where checked against another copy, unresolved V genes explain under half of the gap, and the rest is unexplained. D and trimming were read from the DNA, whereas the V and J calls and clone size are those reported in that table. The sample table records just under 75,000 clones; approximately 80% of these occur just once. The ten largest make up approximately 2.4% of the sample.

According to the germline V gene, CDR1 reads MDHEN and CDR2 reads SYDVKM. The CDR3 goes from the cysteine to the phenylalanine over 20 residues. The sequence is cut down to CDR3 DNA, 60 bases in frame from base 1. V drops 2 bases and J drops 0 bases, leaving 26 bases in between. These data originate in a study of blood T cell repertoires in COVID-19 (dated by TCRdb to the early 2020s). For the wider study: Samples covering the acute and convalescent phases of COVID-19 were provided by collaborators in the United States, Italy and Spain. The material from the prospective study consisted of cDNA or gDNA derived from T cells, B-cell-depleted T cells, or PBMCs. Deeply sampled blood TCRbeta repertoires from subjects exposed to, actively infected with, or recovered from COVID-19 were included in the dataset. A freely available public database, intended as a resource for researchers studying the immune response to SARS-CoV-2, is where the repertoires were released. Samples came from the ongoing ImmuneRACE study (first 160 participants) plus 1,254 subjects from 6 global collaborators. Sample metadata almost always included a de-identified subject ID, COVID-19 status, age in years and sex. Where HLA class I and class II types were available, the types were taken from metadata supplied by the sample provider, not from assay-based typing.

General conclusions and limits of the study: Clinical and demographic metadata were provided uncurated, with the amount varying by source and participant.

Whole blood was collected in K2EDTA tubes by collaborating institutions according to the institutions' own protocols. For TCRbeta analysis, collaborators shipped samples as frozen whole blood, isolated PBMCs, or DNA extracted from either of those sample types. The sequence joins TRBV28 to TRBJ2-7, with a tentative D gene TRBD2 over 5 matching bases. The TCR originated in an elderly man with active or convalescent COVID-19. The specimen was peripheral blood. The DNA sequence is given as TGTGCCAGCAGTTTACTCCCTTGGGGTCTTCCTAGCACCGACTCCTACGAGCAGTACTTC. Its protein product is CASSLLPWGLPSTDSYEQYF.